This TCR beta chain emerged from a study of blood T cell repertoires in COVID-19. V gave up 3 bases and J gave up 5 bases; unmatched junction bases: 4. Germline values: CDR1 SGHKS, CDR2 YYEKEE (reference sequence). This CDR3 has 15 residues. The protocol was immunoSEQ multiplex PCR, while the TCRdb copy is restricted to in-frame clones and leaves out a portion. Found here are around 260,000 clones, about four fifths of them singletons; the top ten hold 8% to 10%. This clone was observed a few times. This sequence was found in a woman aged 50 to 65 who had recovered from COVID-19. The chain couples TRBV5-5 to TRBJ1-6, with TRBD1 matching 8 bases. Material for sequencing was peripheral blood. CDR3 loop: CASSSRTGNNSPLHF. The CDR3, as DNA: TGTGCCAGCAGCTCTAGGACAGGGAATAATTCACCCCTCCACTTT.